This T cell receptor (beta chain) emerged from a study of graft-versus-host responses after intestinal transplantation. Study-wide results and limits: The authors found GvH clones in recipient marrow, some appearing first in ileum or blood. Peak GvH clone levels in circulation were associated with early post-transplant HvG declines.

Method: immunoSEQ multiplex PCR; TCRdb's copy keeps in-frame clones and lacks some. The table has 20,000 to 25,000 clones, under 45% seen once. The CDR3 loop spans 14 amino acids. V was cut by 5 bases and J by 7 bases, with 18 bases left in between. From germline, CDR1 is SEHNR and CDR2 FQNEAQ (reference sequence). V and J are TRBV7-9 and TRBJ2-7; D gene ambiguous. The receptor comes from a human patient who received an intestinal transplant. This sample comprised alloreactive CD4+ T cells from a mixed lymphocyte reaction culture, obtained before intestinal transplant. As for subset: CFSE-low proliferating T cells sorted from roughly six-day pre-transplant mixed lymphocyte reaction (GvH or HvG direction). CDR3 in amino acids: CASSPRPLTVEQYF. CDR3 nucleotides: TGTGCCAGCAGCCCCAGGCCCCTAACCGTGGAGCAGTACTTC.